This T cell receptor beta chain was profiled in a study of siplizumab effects on memory and regulatory T cells. Germline values: CDR1 SGHKS, CDR2 YYEKEE (reference sequence). CDR3 length equals 16 residues. The V and J ends lost 4 bases and 3 bases respectively, with 14 bases between them. Regarding the study as a whole: There appeared to be greater diversity in naive T cells than in memory cells, and naive T cells seemed major contributors to the alloresponse.

The assay was immunoSEQ multiplex PCR, and TCRdb's table has in-frame clones only and misses some. The data hold over 10,000 clones, with 40% observed a single time. This clone came up a few times. Its antigen is as yet unknown. Coculture of mixed lymphocyte reaction cells was performed at 37°C for under seven days. The chain links TRBV5-5 to TRBJ1-6, with a tentative D call TRBD1 (5 bases). This receptor was obtained from a human donor in good health; the cells came from an allogeneic mixed lymphocyte reaction. Material for sequencing was CFSE-low (dividing) CD8+ T cells sorted from an allogeneic mixed lymphocyte reaction. CDR3: CASSPVRDDYNSPLHF. The CDR3 bases are TGTGCCAGCAGCCCCGTCCGGGACGACTATAATTCACCCCTCCACTTT.